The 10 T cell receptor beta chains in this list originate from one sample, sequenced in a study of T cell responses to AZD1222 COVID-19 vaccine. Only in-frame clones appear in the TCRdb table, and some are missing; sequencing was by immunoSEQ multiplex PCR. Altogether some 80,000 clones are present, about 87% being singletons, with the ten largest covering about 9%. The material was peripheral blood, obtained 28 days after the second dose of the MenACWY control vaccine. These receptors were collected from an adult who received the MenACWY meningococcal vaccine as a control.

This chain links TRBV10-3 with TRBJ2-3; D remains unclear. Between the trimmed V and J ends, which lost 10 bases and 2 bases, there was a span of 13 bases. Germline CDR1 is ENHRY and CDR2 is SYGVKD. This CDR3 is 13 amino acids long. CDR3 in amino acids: CATSQTPTDTQYF. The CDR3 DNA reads TGTGCCACCTCCCAAACCCCCACAGATACGCAGTATTTT.

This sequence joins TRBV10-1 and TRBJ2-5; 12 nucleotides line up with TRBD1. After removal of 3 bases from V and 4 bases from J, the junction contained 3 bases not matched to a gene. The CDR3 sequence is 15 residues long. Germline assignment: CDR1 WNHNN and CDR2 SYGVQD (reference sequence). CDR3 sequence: CASSERDRGPETQYF. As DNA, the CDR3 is TGCGCCAGCAGTGAACGGGACAGGGGGCCAGAGACCCAGTACTTC.

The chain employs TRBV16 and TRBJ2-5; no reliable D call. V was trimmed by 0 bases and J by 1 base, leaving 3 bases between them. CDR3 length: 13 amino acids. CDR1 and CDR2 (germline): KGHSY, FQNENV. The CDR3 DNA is TGTGCCAGCAGCCAATCCACCCAAGAGACCCAGTACTTC. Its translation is CASSQSTQETQYF.

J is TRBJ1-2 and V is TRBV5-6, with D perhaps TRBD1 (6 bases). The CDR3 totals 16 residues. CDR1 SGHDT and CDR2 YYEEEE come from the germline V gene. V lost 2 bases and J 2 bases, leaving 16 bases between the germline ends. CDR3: CASSLVPGQLNYGYTF. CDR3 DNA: TGTGCCAGCAGCTTAGTCCCCGGACAGCTCAACTATGGCTACACCTTC.

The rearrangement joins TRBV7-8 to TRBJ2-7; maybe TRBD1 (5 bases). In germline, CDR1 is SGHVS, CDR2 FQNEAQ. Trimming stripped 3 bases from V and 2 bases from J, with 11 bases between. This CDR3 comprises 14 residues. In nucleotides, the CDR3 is TGTGCCAGCAGCTTGGCCCTGGGGCCCTACGAGCAGTACTTC. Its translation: CASSLALGPYEQYF.

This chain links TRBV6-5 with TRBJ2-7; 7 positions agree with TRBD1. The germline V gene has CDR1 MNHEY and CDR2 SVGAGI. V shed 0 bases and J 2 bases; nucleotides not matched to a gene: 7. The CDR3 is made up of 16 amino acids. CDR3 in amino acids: CASSYSQDRLAYEQYF. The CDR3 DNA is TGTGCCAGCAGTTACTCTCAGGACAGGCTGGCCTACGAGCAGTACTTC.

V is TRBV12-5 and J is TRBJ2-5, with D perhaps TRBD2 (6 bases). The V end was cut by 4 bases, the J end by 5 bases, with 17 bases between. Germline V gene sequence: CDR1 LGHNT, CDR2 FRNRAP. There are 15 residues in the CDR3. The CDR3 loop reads CASGSQGGIGETQYF. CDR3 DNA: TGTGCTAGTGGTTCCCAAGGAGGGATAGGGGAGACCCAGTACTTC.

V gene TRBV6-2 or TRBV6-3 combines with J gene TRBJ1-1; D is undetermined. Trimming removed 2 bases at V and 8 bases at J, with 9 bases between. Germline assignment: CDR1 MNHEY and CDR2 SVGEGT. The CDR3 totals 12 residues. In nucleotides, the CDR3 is TGTGCCAGCAGTTACGGCACACTGGAAGCTTTCTTT. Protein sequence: CASSYGTLEAFF.

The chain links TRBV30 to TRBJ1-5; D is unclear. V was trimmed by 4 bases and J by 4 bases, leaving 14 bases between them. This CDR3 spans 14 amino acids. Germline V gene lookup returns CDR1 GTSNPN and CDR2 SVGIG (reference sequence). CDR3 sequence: CAWTTNNYNQPQHF. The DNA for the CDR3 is TGTGCCTGGACTACTAACAATTATAATCAGCCCCAGCATTTT.

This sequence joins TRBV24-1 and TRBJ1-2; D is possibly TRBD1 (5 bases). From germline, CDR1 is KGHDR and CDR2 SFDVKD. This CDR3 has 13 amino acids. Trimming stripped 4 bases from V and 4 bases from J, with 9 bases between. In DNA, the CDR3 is TGTGCCACCAGTGAAGGGCAGGGCTATGGCTACACCTTC. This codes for CATSEGQGYGYTF.